This T cell receptor beta chain was recovered during a study of T cells after yellow fever vaccination. General study findings and limits: Abundant clonotypes (contaminants from the bulk population) could be present in FACS-sorted repertoires.

Germline assignment: CDR1 SEHNR and CDR2 FQNEAQ (reference sequence). V was trimmed by 0 bases and J by 2 bases, leaving 9 bases between them. The CDR3 covers 15 residues. This clonotype was detected only a few times. What it binds is not known. It was through 5'RACE template switching that TCR cDNA was made, with a universal primer site and UMIs added. TCRdb re-derived calls from the 5' RACE reads in MiXCR, one entry per CDR3 protein. This sample has about 580,000 distinct CDR3 sequences, with about 15% found just once. Sequences were derived from PBMCs, sampled about 5 days after the first yellow fever vaccination. This chain links TRBV7-9 with TRBJ2-3, with D perhaps matching TRBD2 (5 bases). This receptor was taken from a man between 18 and 29 years old who received the YFV17D yellow fever vaccine. CDR3 amino acids: CASSLARDYTDTQYF. The CDR3 region has the DNA TGTGCCAGCAGCTTAGCGCGAGACTACACAGATACGCAGTATTTT.